The clone carrying this TCR beta chain was counted between two and nine times. Its antigen is not known. A sample-barcoded 5' primer and a J-beta primer mix were used in a second PCR of about 6 to 12 cycles. Each cDNA molecule, via a template-switch adaptor with 12 random nucleotides, was tagged. MiXCR, run by TCRdb on the 5' RACE reads, gives a single entry per CDR3 protein. Found here are roughly 1,800,000 distinct CDR3 sequences, approximately 50% of them singletons; the top ten hold about 2.1%. The data were taken from a study of blood T cells in healthy people across ages. In each sample, at least 6.5 million PBMCs were isolated. With 3 bases clipped from V and 5 bases from J, the junction kept 7 bases outside the gene matches. CDR3 length: 14 residues. Germline V CDR1 and CDR2: DFQATT, SNEGSKA (reference sequence). Study results and caveats: Versus aged donors, long-lived donors had higher diversity and more naive CD4+ cells. Significant beta diversity loss was already apparent by age 40, declining roughly linearly.

The sequence derives from a middle-aged woman in good health. The sample comprised blood. This sequence joins TRBV20-1 and TRBJ1-1; 9 bases line up with TRBD1. The CDR3 DNA sequence: TGCAGTGCTAGCCGCGGACAGGGGACGACTGAAGCTTTCTTT. This gives the protein CSASRGQGTTEAFF.